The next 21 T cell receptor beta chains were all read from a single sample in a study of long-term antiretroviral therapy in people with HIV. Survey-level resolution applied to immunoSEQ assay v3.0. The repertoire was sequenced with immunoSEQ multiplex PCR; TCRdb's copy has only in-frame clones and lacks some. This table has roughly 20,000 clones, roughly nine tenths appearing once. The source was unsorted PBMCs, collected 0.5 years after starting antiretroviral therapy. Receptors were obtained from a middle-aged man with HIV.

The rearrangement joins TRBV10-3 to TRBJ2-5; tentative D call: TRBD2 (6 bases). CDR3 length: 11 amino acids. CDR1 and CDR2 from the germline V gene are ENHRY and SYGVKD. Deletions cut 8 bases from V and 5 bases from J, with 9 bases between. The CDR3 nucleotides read TGTGCCATCCTGGCGGGGGAGACCCAGTACTTC. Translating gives CAILAGETQYF.

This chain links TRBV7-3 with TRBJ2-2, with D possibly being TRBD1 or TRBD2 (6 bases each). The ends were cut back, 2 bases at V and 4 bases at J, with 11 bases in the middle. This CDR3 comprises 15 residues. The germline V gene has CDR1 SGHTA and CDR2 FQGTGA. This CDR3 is CASSLGGPGTGELFF. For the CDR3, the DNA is TGTGCCAGCAGCTTAGGGGGGCCGGGCACCGGGGAGCTGTTTTTT. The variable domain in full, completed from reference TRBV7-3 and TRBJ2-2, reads GAGVSQTPSNKVTEKGKYVELRCDPISGHTALYWYRQSLGQGPEFLIYFQGTGAADDSGLPNDRFFAVRPEGSVSTLKIQRTERGDSAVYLCASSLGGPGTGELFFGEGSRLTVL.

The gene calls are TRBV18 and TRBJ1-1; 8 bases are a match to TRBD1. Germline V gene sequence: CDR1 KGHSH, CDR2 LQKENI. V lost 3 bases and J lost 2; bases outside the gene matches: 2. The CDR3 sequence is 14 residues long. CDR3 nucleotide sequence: TGTGCCAGCTCACCGGGACAGGCTAACACTGAAGCTTTCTTT. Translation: CASSPGQANTEAFF.

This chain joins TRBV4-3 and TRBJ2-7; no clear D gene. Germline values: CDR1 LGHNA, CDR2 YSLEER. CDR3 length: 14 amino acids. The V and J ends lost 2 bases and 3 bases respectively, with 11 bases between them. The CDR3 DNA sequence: TGCGCCAGCAGCCAAACTAACCTCATCTACGAGCAGTACTTC. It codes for CASSQTNLIYEQYF.

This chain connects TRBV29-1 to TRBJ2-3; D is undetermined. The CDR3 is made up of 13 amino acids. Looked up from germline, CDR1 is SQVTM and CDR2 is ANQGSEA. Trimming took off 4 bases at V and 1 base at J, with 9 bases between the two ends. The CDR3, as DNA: TGCAGCGTTGTCCTCAGAGGCACAGATACGCAGTATTTT. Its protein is CSVVLRGTDTQYF.

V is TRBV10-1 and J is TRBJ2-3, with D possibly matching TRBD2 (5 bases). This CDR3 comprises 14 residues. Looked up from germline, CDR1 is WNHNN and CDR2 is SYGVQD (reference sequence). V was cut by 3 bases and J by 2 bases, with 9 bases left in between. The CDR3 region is CASSDSGNTDTQYF. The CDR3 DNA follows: TGCGCCAGCAGTGATTCGGGGAACACAGATACGCAGTATTTT.

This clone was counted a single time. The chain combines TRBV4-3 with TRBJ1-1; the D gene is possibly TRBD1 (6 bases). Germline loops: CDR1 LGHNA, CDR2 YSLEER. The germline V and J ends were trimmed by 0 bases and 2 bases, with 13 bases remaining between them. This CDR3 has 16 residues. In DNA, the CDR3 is TGCGCCAGCAGCCAAGATTCGGGGGCGAGTAACACTGAAGCTTTCTTT. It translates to CASSQDSGASNTEAFF.

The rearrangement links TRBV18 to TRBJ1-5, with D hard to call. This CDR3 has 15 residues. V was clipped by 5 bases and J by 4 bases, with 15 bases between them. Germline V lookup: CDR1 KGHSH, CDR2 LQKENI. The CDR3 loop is CASSETTLGNQPQHF. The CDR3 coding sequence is TGTGCCAGCTCAGAAACAACCTTAGGAAATCAGCCCCAGCATTTT. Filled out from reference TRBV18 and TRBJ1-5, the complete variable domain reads NAGVMQNPRHLVRRRGQEARLRCSPMKGHSHVYWYRQLPEEGLKFMVYLQKENIIDESGMPKERFSAEFPKEGPSILRIQQVVRGDSAAYFCASSETTLGNQPQHFGDGTRLSIL.

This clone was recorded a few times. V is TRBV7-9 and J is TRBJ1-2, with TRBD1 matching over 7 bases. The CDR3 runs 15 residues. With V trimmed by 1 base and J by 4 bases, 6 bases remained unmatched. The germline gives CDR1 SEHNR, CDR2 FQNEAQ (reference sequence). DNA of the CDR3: TGTGCCAGCAGCTTAGGACAGGGCACCGTCTATGGCTACACCTTC. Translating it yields CASSLGQGTVYGYTF.

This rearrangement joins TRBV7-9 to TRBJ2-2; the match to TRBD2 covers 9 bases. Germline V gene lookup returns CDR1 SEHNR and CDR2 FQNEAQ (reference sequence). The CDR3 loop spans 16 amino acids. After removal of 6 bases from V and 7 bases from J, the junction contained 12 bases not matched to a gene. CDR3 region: CASSPGTSSAVGELFF. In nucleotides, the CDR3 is TGTGCCAGCAGTCCCGGGACTAGCAGCGCTGTCGGGGAGCTGTTTTTT.

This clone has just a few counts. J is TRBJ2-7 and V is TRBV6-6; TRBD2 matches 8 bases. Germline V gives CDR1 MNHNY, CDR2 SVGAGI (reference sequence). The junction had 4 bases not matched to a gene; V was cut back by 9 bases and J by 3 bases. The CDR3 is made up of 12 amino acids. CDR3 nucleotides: TGTGCCAGTCGGACTAGCCTCTACGAGCAGTACTTC. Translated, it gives CASRTSLYEQYF.

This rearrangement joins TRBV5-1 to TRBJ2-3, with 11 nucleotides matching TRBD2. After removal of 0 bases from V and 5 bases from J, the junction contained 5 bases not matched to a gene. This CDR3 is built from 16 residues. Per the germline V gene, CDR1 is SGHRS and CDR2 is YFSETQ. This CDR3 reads CASSLELAGGKDTQYF. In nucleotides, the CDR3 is TGCGCCAGCAGCTTGGAGCTAGCGGGAGGTAAAGATACGCAGTATTTT.

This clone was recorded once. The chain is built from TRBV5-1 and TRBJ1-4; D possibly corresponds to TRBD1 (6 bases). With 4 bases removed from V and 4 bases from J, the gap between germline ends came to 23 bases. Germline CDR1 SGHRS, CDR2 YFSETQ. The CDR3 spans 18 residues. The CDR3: CASSPGTGAFLSNEKLFF. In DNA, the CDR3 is TGCGCCAGCAGCCCTGGGACGGGGGCTTTCTTGAGTAATGAAAAACTGTTTTTT.

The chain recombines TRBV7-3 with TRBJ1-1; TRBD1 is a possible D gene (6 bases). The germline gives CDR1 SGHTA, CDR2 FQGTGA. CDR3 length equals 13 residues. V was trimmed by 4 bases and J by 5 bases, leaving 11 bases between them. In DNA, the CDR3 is TGTGCCAGCAGCTCTCAGGGGAAGACTGAAGCTTTCTTT. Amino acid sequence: CASSSQGKTEAFF.

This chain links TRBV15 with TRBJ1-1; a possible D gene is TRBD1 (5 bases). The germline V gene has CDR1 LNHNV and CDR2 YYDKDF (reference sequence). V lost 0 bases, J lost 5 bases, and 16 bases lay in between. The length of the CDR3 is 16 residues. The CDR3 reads CATSREVGVGVTEAFF. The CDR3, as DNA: TGTGCCACCAGCAGAGAAGTGGGGGTGGGGGTAACTGAAGCTTTCTTT.

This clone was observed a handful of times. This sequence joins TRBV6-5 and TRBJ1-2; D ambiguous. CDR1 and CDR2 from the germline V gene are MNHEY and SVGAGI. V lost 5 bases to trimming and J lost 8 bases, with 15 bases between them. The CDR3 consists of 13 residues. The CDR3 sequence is CASSPPRVGGYTF. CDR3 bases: TGTGCCAGCAGTCCCCCTCGCGTGGGCGGCTACACCTTC.

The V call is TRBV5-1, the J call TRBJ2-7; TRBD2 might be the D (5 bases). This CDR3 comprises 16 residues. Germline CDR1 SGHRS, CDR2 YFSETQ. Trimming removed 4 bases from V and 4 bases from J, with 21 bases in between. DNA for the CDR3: TGCGCCAGCAGCCCCGGCACAGAGGGCCTGGTATACGAGCAGTACTTC. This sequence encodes CASSPGTEGLVYEQYF. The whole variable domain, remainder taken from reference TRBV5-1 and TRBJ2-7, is KAGVTQTPRYLIKTRGQQVTLSCSPISGHRSVSWYQQTPGQGLQFLFEYFSETQRNKGNFPGRFSGRQFSNSRSEMNVSTLELGDSALYLCASSPGTEGLVYEQYFGPGTRLTVT.

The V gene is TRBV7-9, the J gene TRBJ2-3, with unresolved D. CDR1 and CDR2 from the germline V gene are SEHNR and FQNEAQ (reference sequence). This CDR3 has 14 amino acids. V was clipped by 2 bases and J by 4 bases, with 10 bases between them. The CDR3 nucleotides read TGTGCCAGCAGCTTATCCCTGGTTCCAGATACGCAGTATTTT. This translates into CASSLSLVPDTQYF.

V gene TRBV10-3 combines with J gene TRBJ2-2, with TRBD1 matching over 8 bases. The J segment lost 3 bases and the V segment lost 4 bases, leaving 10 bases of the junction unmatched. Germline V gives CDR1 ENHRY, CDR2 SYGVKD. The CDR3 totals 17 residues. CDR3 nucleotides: TGTGCCATCAGTGCACAGCAGGGGGCGCCGGACACCGGGGAGCTGTTTTTT. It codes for CAISAQQGAPDTGELFF.

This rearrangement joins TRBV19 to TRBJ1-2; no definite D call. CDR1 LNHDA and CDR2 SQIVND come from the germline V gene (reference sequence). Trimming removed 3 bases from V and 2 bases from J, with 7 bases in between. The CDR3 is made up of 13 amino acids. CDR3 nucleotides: TGTGCCAGTAGTATTGGAGAAAACTATGGCTACACCTTC. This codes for CASSIGENYGYTF.

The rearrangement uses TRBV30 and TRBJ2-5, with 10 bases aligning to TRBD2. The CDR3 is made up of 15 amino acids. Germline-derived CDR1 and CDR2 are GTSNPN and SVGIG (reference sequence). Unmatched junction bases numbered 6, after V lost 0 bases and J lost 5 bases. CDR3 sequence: CAWSVSSGSSETQYF. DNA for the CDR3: TGTGCCTGGAGTGTATCTAGCGGGAGCTCGGAGACCCAGTACTTC.